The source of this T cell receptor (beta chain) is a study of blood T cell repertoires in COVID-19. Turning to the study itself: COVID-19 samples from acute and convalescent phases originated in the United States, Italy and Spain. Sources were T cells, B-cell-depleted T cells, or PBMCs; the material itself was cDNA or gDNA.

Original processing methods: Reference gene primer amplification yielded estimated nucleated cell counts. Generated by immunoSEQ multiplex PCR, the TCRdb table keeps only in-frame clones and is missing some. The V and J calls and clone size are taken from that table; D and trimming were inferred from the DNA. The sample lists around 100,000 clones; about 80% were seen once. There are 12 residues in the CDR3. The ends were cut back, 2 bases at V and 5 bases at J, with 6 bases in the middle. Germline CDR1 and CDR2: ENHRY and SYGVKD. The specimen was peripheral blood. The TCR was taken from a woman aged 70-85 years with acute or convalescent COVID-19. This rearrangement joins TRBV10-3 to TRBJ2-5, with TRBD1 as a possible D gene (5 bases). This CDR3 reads CAISERGETQYF. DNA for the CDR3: TGTGCCATCAGTGAGAGGGGTGAGACCCAGTACTTC.